The clone carrying this T cell receptor beta chain was counted between two and nine times. Its antigen is currently unknown. Cells sorted by CD45RO/CCR7/CD25/CD127/CD95/CD27 comprised CD4+ naive, central memory, regulatory and stem cell-like memory cells. As every portion of the isolated RNA was reverse transcribed, the sequencing read expressed TCRB transcripts. Profiled with immunoSEQ multiplex PCR; TCRdb holds only in-frame clones, not every one. This sample carries about 280,000 clones, approximately 15% of them seen once, and the ten largest clones take roughly 0.015%. The CDR3 has 15 amino acids. Trimming removed 6 bases from V and 5 bases from J; junction bases left unmatched: 3. Germline CDR1 and CDR2: SNHLY and FYNNEI. This sample is drawn from a study of beta chain features in type 1 diabetes. General study results and limits: Within each of all four CD4+ subsets, Type 1 diabetes patients had TCRB CDR3s that were moderately but significantly shorter.

The chain employs TRBV2 and TRBJ2-1; 14 bases agree with TRBD2. This clonotype originated in a man aged 18-30 years with type 1 diabetes. Material for sequencing was naive CD4+ T cells from blood. CDR3 sequence reads: CASSGGLAGDNEQFF. DNA of the CDR3: TGTGCCAGCAGCGGGGGACTAGCGGGGGACAATGAGCAGTTCTTC.